The clone carrying this T cell receptor (beta chain) was seen only once. Antigen unknown. These data belong to a study of cytomegalovirus exposure and HLA in healthy donors. Study details: Within the Caucasian-associated ancestry cluster were roughly 81% of the 350 to 400 genotyped donors.

Study-wide results and caveats: Per a later analysis, 15,000 to 20,000 TCR beta sequences showed association with HLA alleles at 0.05 false discovery rate. The study recorded fewer than 200 TCR beta chains that were cytomegalovirus-associated. Exclusion as indistinguishable affected some V segments, including TRBV6-2 and TRBV6-3.

The CDR3 sequence is 13 residues long. Trimming removed 3 bases from V and 8 bases from J, with 11 bases in between. CDR1 is MDHEN, CDR2 SYDVKM, per germline. The PCR employed 60 Vbeta primers together with 13 Jbeta primers. Assay used: immunoSEQ multiplex PCR; TCRdb lists only in-frame clones, some missing. The table includes 200,000 to 250,000 clones, more than 65% detected once. The sequencing sample was made of PBMCs. The source of this sequence is a man aged 18 to 29 in good health and CMV-seronegative. The J gene is TRBJ2-1, the V gene TRBV28; D is perhaps TRBD1 (6 bases). The CDR3 DNA follows: TGTGCCAGCAGTTTGGAACAGGGCGATGAGCAGTTCTTC. This gives the protein CASSLEQGDEQFF.